Listed below are T cell receptor beta chains from one sample, sequenced in a study of T cells in Graves' hyperthyroidism and ophthalmopathy. MiXCR, applied by TCRdb to the multiplex PCR reads, yields one record per CDR3 protein. This table holds a few hundred thousand distinct CDR3 sequences, just over 45% found once. Sequencing used peripheral blood or thyroid tissue (not recorded which). These receptors originate from a woman between 18 and 29 years old with Graves' hyperthyroidism. The CDR3 runs from the conserved cysteine through the conserved F or W. D genes are given only for firm matches. Clone size is not always given. Where it is, it says once, few, many or a class for expanded clones.

clone size	V gene	D gene	J gene	CDR3 DNA	CDR3 protein
many	TRBV2	-	TRBJ2-7	TGTGCCAGCAGTTGGGGGCCGGAATCCTACGAGCAGTACTTC	CASSWGPESYEQYF
-	TRBV2	-	TRBJ2-1	TGTGCCAGCAGGAGGACAGTTTTTGAGTTCTTC	CASRRTVFEFF
many	TRBV11-2	-	TRBJ1-1	TGTGCGATTGGGAATATGAACACTGAAGCTTTCTTT	CAIGNMNTEAFF
-	TRBV7-9	-	TRBJ1-4	TGTGCCAGCAGCTTAGGGGACCATGAGCAGGGAAAACTGTTTTTT	CASSLGDHEQGKLFF
-	TRBV20-1	-	TRBJ1-4	TGCAGTGCTAGTTATGCAGGGGTTAGCGATGAAAAACTGTTTTTT	CSASYAGVSDEKLFF
many	TRBV4-1	TRBD1	TRBJ1-3	TGCGCCAGCAGCTCGCGACAGGGGGCTGGAAACACCATATATTTT	CASSSRQGAGNTIYF
-	TRBV2	-	TRBJ1-6	TGTGCCAGCAGTAGCGGTGGGGATTCACCCCTCCACTTT	CASSSGGDSPLHF
many	TRBV15	-	TRBJ2-7	TGTGCCACCAGGAGGGGGGGAGTCTACGAGCAGTACTTC	CATRRGGVYEQYF
many	TRBV7-2	TRBD2	TRBJ2-1	TGTGCCAGCAGCTTAGTGGGACTAGTCGATGAGCAGTTCTTC	CASSLVGLVDEQFF
-	TRBV20-1	-	TRBJ1-1	TGCAGTGCTACGGAACGCGGGGAGGTGAGAGCTTTCTTT	CSATERGEVRAFF
once	TRBV7-3	-	TRBJ1-1	TGTGCCAGCAGCCCTGACACCGGGGGTGGGACTGAAGCTTTCTTT	CASSPDTGGGTEAFF
many	TRBV4-1	-	TRBJ1-1	TGCGCCAGCAGCCAAGGATGGGGTAGCACCACTGAAGCTTTCTTT	CASSQGWGSTTEAFF
-	TRBV15	-	TRBJ1-5	TGTGCCACCAGCAAAAGTCAGGGGCAAGATCAGCCCCAGCATTTT	CATSKSQGQDQPQHF
-	TRBV2	-	TRBJ1-2	TGTGCCAGCAGTGATAGCGGGATCTACTATGGCTACACCTTC	CASSDSGIYYGYTF
-	TRBV6-5	TRBD1	TRBJ2-1	TGTGCCAGCAGTTACACCCTGGGGACAGGGATGTACAATGAGCAGTTCTTC	CASSYTLGTGMYNEQFF
many	TRBV15	-	TRBJ2-5	TGTGCCACCAGCAGAAACAATCAAGAGACCCAGTACTTC	CATSRNNQETQYF
-	TRBV10-3	-	TRBJ2-2	TGTGCCATCAGTGAGGGGAGTAGCGGGGAGCTGTTTTTT	CAISEGSSGELFF
many	TRBV20-1	-	TRBJ2-7	TGCAGTGCTAGGGGGGGAGGCATGACGGGTTACGAGCAGTACTTC	CSARGGGMTGYEQYF
-	TRBV7-8	-	TRBJ1-3	TGTGCCAGCATTGGAACGATGGGTTTGTTAAACACCATATATTTT	CASIGTMGLLNTIYF
-	TRBV29-1	-	TRBJ1-2	TGCAGCGCCATCGGTGGGGGAGGCGCGTACTATGGCTACACCTTC	CSAIGGGGAYYGYTF
many	TRBV28	-	TRBJ2-7	TGTGCCAGCAGTTTCGGGGGCAGGGGTCGTGGCTACGAGCAGTACTTC	CASSFGGRGRGYEQYF
-	TRBV9	TRBD2	TRBJ2-3	TGTGCCAGCAGCGCGCCTAGCGGGAGAGAGGCAGATACGCAGTATTTT	CASSAPSGREADTQYF
-	TRBV29-1	TRBD1	TRBJ2-7	TGCAGCGTTGAAGCATTGGGACAGGGTGGCTACGAGCAGTACTTC	CSVEALGQGGYEQYF
-	TRBV10-3	-	TRBJ1-2	TGTGCCATCAGTGCCTTAGCGGGAGTCTATGGCTACACCTTC	CAISALAGVYGYTF
many	TRBV11-2	TRBD1	TRBJ2-2	TGTGCCAGCAGCGGGGACAGGTCCAACACCGGGGAGCTGTTTTTT	CASSGDRSNTGELFF
many	TRBV4-2	-	TRBJ1-1	TGTGCCAGCAGCCAAGATAGCACAGGCAAGGGGTACACTGAAGCTTTCTTT	CASSQDSTGKGYTEAFF
-	TRBV20-1	TRBD2	TRBJ2-3	TGCAGTGCTAGAACCCGCCTTGTAGGCGGGAGTTGGGCAGATACGCAGTATTTT	CSARTRLVGGSWADTQYF
many	TRBV7-9	TRBD2	TRBJ2-7	TGTGCCAGCAGCTTAGACGGGAGGAGCTCCTACGAGCAGTACTTC	CASSLDGRSSYEQYF
-	TRBV24-1	TRBD2	TRBJ2-1	TGTGCCACCAGTGATTTTACGGGATACGGGGCTAGCGGTTTCAATGAGCAGTTCTTC	CATSDFTGYGASGFNEQFF
-	TRBV19	-	TRBJ1-4	TGTGCCAGTAGTACGGCGGGAGGTGAAAAACTGTTTTTT	CASSTAGGEKLFF
many	TRBV24-1	-	TRBJ2-5	TGTGCCACCAGTGACCCCCGGACCGCTGGGACCCAGTACTTC	CATSDPRTAGTQYF